These 24 T cell receptor beta chains came from one sample sequenced in a study of blood T cell repertoires in COVID-19. TCRdb's copy holds only in-frame clones and misses some; the assay was immunoSEQ multiplex PCR. The table shows 35,000 to 55,000 clones, with 70% to 90% occurring only once. Material: peripheral blood. The origin of the receptors is a woman in her 70s in a cohort sampled during active COVID-19.

The V call is TRBV19, the J call TRBJ2-1, with 12 bases fitting TRBD2. V shed 2 bases, J shed 2 bases, and the junction held 1 base outside the gene matches. Germline CDR1 and CDR2: LNHDA and SQIVND (reference sequence). There are 16 residues in the CDR3. For the CDR3, the DNA is TGTGCCAGTAGTATACTAGCGGGAGGGCCCTACAATGAGCAGTTCTTC. Translation gives CASSILAGGPYNEQFF.

The chain recombines TRBV6-6 with TRBJ1-5, with a tentative D call TRBD1 (6 bases). Deletions cut 2 bases from V and 10 bases from J, with 9 bases between. The CDR3 has 12 amino acids. Germline assignment: CDR1 MNHNY and CDR2 SVGAGI (reference sequence). CDR3 in DNA: TGTGCCAGCAGTTACCAGGGGTCTCCCCAGCATTTT. Protein: CASSYQGSPQHF.

This clone was observed a single time. The rearrangement uses TRBV19 and TRBJ1-1; 8 positions match TRBD1. CDR1 and CDR2 (germline): LNHDA, SQIVND (reference sequence). The CDR3 extends over 14 amino acids. Germline trimming cut 4 bases from V and 5 bases from J; bases unmatched to any gene: 6. CDR3 loop: CASSRQGAGTEAFF. The DNA of the CDR3 is TGTGCCAGTAGTAGGCAGGGGGCCGGGACTGAAGCTTTCTTT.

This clone was seen at least ten times. The rearrangement uses TRBV19 and TRBJ2-3, with 9 bases fitting TRBD1. Germline values: CDR1 LNHDA, CDR2 SQIVND (reference sequence). The V and J ends lost 3 bases and 4 bases, in that order; junction bases with no gene match: 8. This CDR3 spans 16 amino acids. CDR3 nucleotide sequence: TGTGCCAGTAGTATCTCCGGGACAGGGAGGGCAGATACGCAGTATTTT. This codes for CASSISGTGRADTQYF. Full variable domain (rest looked up from reference TRBV19 and TRBJ2-3): DGGITQSPKYLFRKEGQNVTLSCEQNLNHDAMYWYRQDPGQGLRLIYYSQIVNDFQKGDIAEGYSVSREKKESFPLTVTSAQKNPTAFYLCASSISGTGRADTQYFGPGTRLTVL.

V is TRBV19 and J is TRBJ2-7, with a weak D call TRBD2 (6 bases). Germline loops: CDR1 LNHDA, CDR2 SQIVND (reference sequence). CDR3 length: 16 residues. V lost 5 bases and J lost 2, with 19 bases in between. The CDR3 sequence: CASSSSAGQTPYEQYF. The CDR3 DNA sequence: TGTGCCAGTAGTTCATCCGCGGGGCAGACCCCCTACGAGCAGTACTTC.

This chain links TRBV10-3 with TRBJ2-7, with 12 bases matching TRBD1. After removal of 0 bases from V and 5 bases from J, the junction contained 5 bases not matched to a gene. CDR1 and CDR2 from the germline V gene are ENHRY and SYGVKD. The CDR3 is 16 amino acids. CDR3 nucleotides: TGTGCCATCAGTGAGTCCGGGACAGGGGGCTTCGACGAGCAGTACTTC. This codes for CAISESGTGGFDEQYF.

The rearrangement joins TRBV28 to TRBJ1-5; unclear D gene. The length of the CDR3 is 14 residues. V was cut by 7 bases and J by 5 bases, with 15 bases left in between. Germline V gives CDR1 MDHEN, CDR2 SYDVKM. The CDR3 region is CASNTLMAYQPQHF. As DNA, the CDR3 is TGTGCCAGCAACACGCTGATGGCTTATCAGCCCCAGCATTTT.

The gene calls are TRBV5-1 and TRBJ1-1; a weak D match, TRBD1 (6 bases). Germline loops: CDR1 SGHRS, CDR2 YFSETQ. The CDR3 is made up of 14 amino acids. Trimming shortened V by 3 bases and J by 1 base, and 10 bases separated the two germline ends. The CDR3 coding sequence is TGCGCCAGCAGCTGGTCGGGACAGAACACTGAAGCTTTCTTT. It codes for CASSWSGQNTEAFF.

The gene calls are TRBV2 and TRBJ2-2; tentatively, D is TRBD2 (6 bases). The CDR3 is 15 residues long. The germline V and J ends were trimmed by 9 bases and 2 bases, with 16 bases remaining between them. Germline loops: CDR1 SNHLY, CDR2 FYNNEI. CDR3 region: CARSGGTLNTGELFF. The CDR3 coding sequence is TGTGCCAGATCCGGAGGGACGTTAAACACCGGGGAGCTGTTTTTT.

The rearrangement uses TRBV3-1 (or the pseudogene TRBV3-2) and TRBJ1-1; the D is unclear. The CDR3 extends over 14 amino acids. From germline, CDR1 is LGHDT and CDR2 YNNKEL (reference sequence). Between the trimmed V and J ends, which lost 1 base and 1 base, there was a span of 7 bases. CDR3: CASSQGQKNTEAFF. DNA for the CDR3: TGTGCCAGCAGCCAAGGCCAGAAGAACACTGAAGCTTTCTTT.

The J gene is TRBJ1-1, the V gene TRBV2; D perhaps matches TRBD1 (6 bases). Germline CDR1 and CDR2: SNHLY and FYNNEI. The CDR3 covers 15 residues. The V end was cut by 4 bases, the J end by 0 bases, with 12 bases between. CDR3 DNA sequence: TGTGCCAGCAGTGCTGACAGGTCCATGAACACTGAAGCTTTCTTT. Its protein product is CASSADRSMNTEAFF.

This clone showed up just a few times. The V and J genes are TRBV6-5 and TRBJ1-1, with unresolved D. Germline CDR1 MNHEY, CDR2 SVGAGI. The length of the CDR3 is 14 residues. The V gene lost 0 bases and the J gene lost 6 bases, with 11 bases spanning the gap. In DNA, the CDR3 is TGTGCCAGCAGTTACTCGAGGAGCGCGGCTGAAGCTTTCTTT. Its translation: CASSYSRSAAEAFF.

This clone was seen just once. The rearrangement links TRBV6-5 to TRBJ1-5; 9 bases align to TRBD1. This CDR3 spans 14 amino acids. J was trimmed by 4 bases and V by 6 bases; bases with no gene match: 4. Germline loops: CDR1 MNHEY, CDR2 SVGAGI. CDR3 sequence: CASSPGQGNQPQHF. The CDR3 region has the DNA TGTGCCAGCAGCCCGGGACAGGGTAATCAGCCCCAGCATTTT.

The chain recombines TRBV3-1 (or the pseudogene TRBV3-2) with TRBJ2-7; D perhaps matches TRBD2 (6 bases). The CDR3 runs 14 residues. Germline V gene data show CDR1 as LGHDT and CDR2 as YNNKEL (reference sequence). Deletions cut 0 bases from V and 3 bases from J, with 9 bases between. The CDR3: CASSQDLGGYEQYF. For the CDR3, the DNA is TGTGCCAGCAGCCAAGATTTGGGGGGCTACGAGCAGTACTTC.

In regard to this clone: The germline gene is not matched at one end of the junction; a read error may be the cause. The chain employs TRBV6-5 and TRBJ2-3; 7 nucleotides match TRBD1. The CDR3 contains 15 residues. CDR1 is MNHEY and CDR2 is SVGAGI in the germline V gene. CDR3 loop: CASRYSGGVADTQYF. The CDR3 nucleotides read TGTGCCAGCAGGTACTCAGGGGGAGTCGCAGATACGCAGTATTTT.

The genes are TRBV6-2 or TRBV6-3 and TRBJ2-5; TRBD1 matches at 9 bases. J was trimmed by 4 bases and V by 6 bases; bases with no gene match: 9. Looked up from germline, CDR1 is MNHEY and CDR2 is SVGEGT. The CDR3 runs to 15 residues. The CDR3 spells CASSRPTGGRETQYF. CDR3 nucleotides: TGTGCCAGCAGCCGACCGACAGGGGGTCGAGAGACCCAGTACTTC.

The CDR3 reads CASSSLAGNTGELFF. CDR3 coding DNA: TGTGCCAGCAGCTCCCTAGCGGGGAACACCGGGGAGCTGTTTTTT. V usage is TRBV7-3 and J usage is TRBJ2-2, with 8 nucleotides matching TRBD2. The germline V gene encodes CDR1 SGHTA and CDR2 FQGTGA. The CDR3 is 15 residues long. With V trimmed by 4 bases and J by 1 base, 2 bases remained unmatched.

The rearrangement joins TRBV30 to TRBJ2-1; 7 bases match TRBD1. The CDR3 has 14 residues. Germline CDR1 GTSNPN, CDR2 SVGIG (reference sequence). Germline trimming cut 2 bases from V and 5 bases from J; bases unmatched to any gene: 6. Here the CDR3 reads CAWSLRDRNNEQFF. The CDR3 nucleotides read TGTGCCTGGAGTCTCCGGGACAGAAACAATGAGCAGTTCTTC.

The chain links TRBV10-2 to TRBJ2-1, with 10 nucleotides matching TRBD2. V lost 5 bases to trimming and J lost 5 bases; unmatched junction nucleotides: 12. The length of the CDR3 is 17 residues. CDR1 is WSHSY, CDR2 SAAADI, per germline. CDR3: CASSLGLAAGRDNEQFF. For the CDR3, the DNA is TGCGCCAGCAGTTTAGGACTAGCGGCCGGTAGAGACAATGAGCAGTTCTTC.

V gene TRBV5-4 combines with J gene TRBJ2-5; D is possibly TRBD2 (6 bases). This CDR3 comprises 14 residues. CDR1 is SGHNT, CDR2 YYREEE, per germline (reference sequence). V was pared by 4 bases and J by 2 bases, with 12 bases between. The CDR3, as DNA: TGTGCCAGCAGCCTGGTGGGAGGTCAAGAGACCCAGTACTTC. Its protein product is CASSLVGGQETQYF.

This chain links TRBV4-1 with TRBJ2-1; weak D call: TRBD1 (5 bases). The germline CDR1 and CDR2 sequences are MGHRA and YSYEKL. This CDR3 contains 12 residues. With 3 bases removed from V and 10 bases from J, the gap between germline ends came to 10 bases. The CDR3 nucleotides read TGCGCCAGCAGCCAGGGGCGCCAGGAGCAGTTCTTC. Translating gives CASSQGRQEQFF.

This sequence joins TRBV7-8 and TRBJ2-3, with D uncertain. The CDR3 is made up of 17 amino acids. CDR1 is SGHVS, CDR2 FQNEAQ, per germline. The V end lost 3 bases, the J end lost 0 bases, and 16 bases lay between the germline ends. CDR3 in DNA: TGTGCCAGCAGCTTCCTTGGCGCAGGCCTTAGCACAGATACGCAGTATTTT. As protein: CASSFLGAGLSTDTQYF.

The V gene is TRBV3-1 (or the pseudogene TRBV3-2), the J gene TRBJ2-3, with a weak D call TRBD2 (7 bases). The V and J ends lost 0 bases and 1 base respectively, with 20 bases between them. Germline V lookup: CDR1 LGHDT, CDR2 YNNKEL (reference sequence). This CDR3 region has 19 residues. The DNA for the CDR3 is TGTGCCAGCAGCCAAGATTGGGCTAGCGGAGGGGGAGGCACAGATACGCAGTATTTT. Protein: CASSQDWASGGGGTDTQYF.

The chain carries TRBV2 and TRBJ2-1; 9 nucleotides line up with TRBD2. The germline V gene encodes CDR1 SNHLY and CDR2 FYNNEI. The trim removed 1 base at V and 5 bases at J, leaving 15 bases unmatched. The CDR3 sequence is 19 residues long. The CDR3 DNA follows: TGTGCCAGCAGTGAAGTTGCGGGAGGGGCTCTAAGGATAAACAATGAGCAGTTCTTC. Its translation: CASSEVAGGALRINNEQFF.